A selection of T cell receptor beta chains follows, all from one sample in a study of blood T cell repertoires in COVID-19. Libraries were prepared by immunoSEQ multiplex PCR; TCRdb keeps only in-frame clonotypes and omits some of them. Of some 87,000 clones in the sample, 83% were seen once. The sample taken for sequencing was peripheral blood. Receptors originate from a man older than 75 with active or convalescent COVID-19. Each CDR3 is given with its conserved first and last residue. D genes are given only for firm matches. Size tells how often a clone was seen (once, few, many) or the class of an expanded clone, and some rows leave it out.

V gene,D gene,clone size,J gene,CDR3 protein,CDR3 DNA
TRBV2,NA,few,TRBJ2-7,CASSEVREQYF,TGTGCCAGCAGTGAAGTTCGGGAGCAGTACTTC
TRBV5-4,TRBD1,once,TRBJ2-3,CASSPGGTGGTDTQYF,TGTGCCAGCAGCCCCGGGGGGACAGGGGGGACAGATACGCAGTATTTT
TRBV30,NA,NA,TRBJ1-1,CAWSMTPNTEAFF,TGTGCCTGGAGTATGACACCGAACACTGAAGCTTTCTTT
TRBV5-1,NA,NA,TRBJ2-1,CASSLNSGTGAYNEQFF,TGCGCCAGCAGCTTGAACTCCGGGACTGGGGCCTACAATGAGCAGTTCTTC
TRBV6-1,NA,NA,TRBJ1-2,CASSDGGADNYGYTF,TGTGCCAGCAGTGATGGGGGGGCGGATAACTATGGCTACACCTTC
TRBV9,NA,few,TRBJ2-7,CASSVGEEGRYEQYF,TGTGCCAGCAGCGTAGGGGAGGAGGGCCGTTACGAGCAGTACTTC
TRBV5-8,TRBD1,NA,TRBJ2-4,CASSYHRGLTKNIQYF,TGTGCCAGCAGCTACCACAGGGGGCTTACCAAAAACATTCAGTACTTC
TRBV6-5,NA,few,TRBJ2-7,CASSSRTYEQYF,TGTGCCAGCAGCTCTAGGACCTACGAGCAGTACTTC
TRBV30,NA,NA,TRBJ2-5,CAWGGGETQYF,TGTGCCTGGGGTGGCGGGGAGACCCAGTACTTC
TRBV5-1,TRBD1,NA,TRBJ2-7,CASSLAGDREGEQYF,TGCGCCAGCAGCTTGGCAGGGGACAGGGAAGGCGAGCAGTACTTC
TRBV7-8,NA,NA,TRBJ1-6,CASSLVGHNNSPLHF,TGTGCCAGCAGCTTAGTTGGACACAATAATTCACCCCTCCACTTT
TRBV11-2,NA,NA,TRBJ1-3,CASSSPMGASGNTIYF,TGTGCCAGCAGCTCTCCGATGGGGGCCTCTGGAAACACCATATATTTT
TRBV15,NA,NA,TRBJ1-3,CATSRDGGGVNTIYF,TGTGCCACCAGCAGAGATGGGGGCGGTGTAAACACCATATATTTT
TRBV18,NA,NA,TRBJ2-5,CASSPPGLQETQYF,TGTGCCAGCTCACCGCCGGGTCTACAAGAGACCCAGTACTTC
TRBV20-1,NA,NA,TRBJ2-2,CSWWAAGELFF,TGCAGTTGGTGGGCTGCCGGGGAGCTGTTTTTT
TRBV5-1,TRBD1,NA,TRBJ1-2,CASSSNTQGRYGYTF,TGCGCCAGCAGCTCCAACACACAGGGGCGGTATGGCTACACCTTC
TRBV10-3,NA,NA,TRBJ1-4,CAIREGTGRNEKLFF,TGTGCCATCAGGGAGGGAACAGGGAGAAATGAAAAACTGTTTTTT
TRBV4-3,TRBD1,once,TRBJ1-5,CASSQVWDRDNVPQHF,TGCGCCAGCAGCCAAGTGTGGGACAGGGACAATGTGCCCCAGCATTTT
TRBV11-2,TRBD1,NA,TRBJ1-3,CASSHWQGEAGNTIYF,TGTGCCAGCAGCCATTGGCAGGGGGAAGCTGGAAACACCATATATTTT
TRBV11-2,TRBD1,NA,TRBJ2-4,CASSRGTDLAKNIQYF,TGTGCCAGCAGCAGGGGGACAGACTTAGCCAAAAACATTCAGTACTTC
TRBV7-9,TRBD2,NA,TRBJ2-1,CASSSRGAGVGFF,TGTGCCAGCAGCTCCCGTGGAGCGGGAGTGGGGTTCTTC
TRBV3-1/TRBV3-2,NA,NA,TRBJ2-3,CASSQASTDTQYF,TGTGCCAGCAGCCAAGCCTCGACAGATACGCAGTATTTT
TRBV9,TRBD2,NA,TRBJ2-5,CASSNIAGGQETQYF,TGTGCCAGCAGCAATATAGCGGGGGGGCAAGAGACCCAGTACTTC
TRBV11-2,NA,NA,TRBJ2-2,CASSLGGAGELFF,TGTGCCAGCAGCTTAGGAGGCGCCGGGGAGCTGTTTTTT
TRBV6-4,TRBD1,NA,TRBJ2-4,CASSLDRENIQYF,TGTGCCAGCAGCCTCGACAGGGAAAACATTCAGTACTTC
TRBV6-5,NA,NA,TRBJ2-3,CASTTGGGSPDTQYF,TGTGCCAGCACCACGGGAGGGGGCAGCCCAGATACGCAGTATTTT
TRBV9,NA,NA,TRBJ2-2,CASSVESSGELFF,TGTGCCAGCAGCGTAGAGAGTTCCGGGGAGCTGTTTTTT
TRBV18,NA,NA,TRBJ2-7,CASSSQGKSYEQYF,TGTGCCAGCTCATCTCAGGGGAAATCCTACGAGCAGTACTTC
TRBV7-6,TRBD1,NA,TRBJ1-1,CASSRPTGANTEAFF,TGTGCCAGCAGCCGGCCGACAGGGGCGAACACTGAAGCTTTCTTT
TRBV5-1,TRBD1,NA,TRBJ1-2,CASSFGQGNYGYTF,TGCGCCAGCAGCTTTGGACAGGGCAACTATGGCTACACCTTC
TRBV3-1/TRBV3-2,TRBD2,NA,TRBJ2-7,CASSQDGRAQYF,TGTGCCAGCAGCCAAGATGGGAGGGCCCAGTACTTC
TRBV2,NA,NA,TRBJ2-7,CASRPNESLYEQYF,TGTGCCAGCAGACCAAACGAGTCCCTCTACGAGCAGTACTTC
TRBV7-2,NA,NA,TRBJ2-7,CASSSSGREQYF,TGTGCCAGCAGCTCCAGCGGTCGCGAGCAGTACTTC
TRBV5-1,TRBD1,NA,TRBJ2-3,CASSDPIQGAFMDTQYF,TGCGCCAGCAGCGATCCGATACAGGGGGCTTTTATGGATACGCAGTATTTT
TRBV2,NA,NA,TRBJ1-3,CASSGTVSGNTIYF,TGTGCCAGCAGTGGGACAGTGTCTGGAAACACCATATATTTT
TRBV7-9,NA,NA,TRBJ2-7,CASSPRQGSSYEQYF,TGTGCCAGCAGCCCCCGCCAGGGGAGCTCCTACGAGCAGTACTTC
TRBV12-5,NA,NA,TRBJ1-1,CASGLSVNTEAFF,TGTGCTAGTGGTTTATCGGTGAACACTGAAGCTTTCTTT
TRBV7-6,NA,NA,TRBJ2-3,CASSLDPSTPDTQYF,TGTGCCAGCAGCTTAGATCCTAGTACCCCAGATACGCAGTATTTT
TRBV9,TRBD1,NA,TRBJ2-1,CASSRTGYNEQFF,TGTGCCAGCAGTAGGACAGGGTACAATGAGCAGTTCTTC
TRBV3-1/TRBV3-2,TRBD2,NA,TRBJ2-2,CASSYSGTRGTGELFF,TGTGCCAGCAGCTACTCCGGGACTAGGGGCACCGGGGAGCTGTTTTTT
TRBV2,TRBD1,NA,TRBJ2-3,CASTLDRASTDTQYF,TGTGCCAGCACCCTGGACAGGGCATCCACAGATACGCAGTATTTT
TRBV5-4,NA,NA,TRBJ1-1,CASSRIQGNTEAFF,TGTGCCAGCAGCCGAATACAGGGGAACACTGAAGCTTTCTTT